This T cell receptor (beta chain) was identified during a study of T cells expressing NK-cell markers. Overall study: Eight donors were sequenced, of whom seven were HCMV-seropositive, while the remaining one was HCMV-seronegative.

Study outcomes and limitations: The dominant NKG2C+ clonotypes represented about 1.0-7.0% of CD8+ T cells in 6 or 7 donors.

Points on this clonotype: Its antigen is still unknown.

Researchers built TCR beta cDNA using 5'RACE template switching with UMIs. Reprocessing the 5' RACE reads, TCRdb reports a single entry for every CDR3 protein and omits DNA. The sample totals under 500,000 distinct CDR3 sequences. The V gene's germline CDR1 is PRHDT and CDR2 FYEKMQ (reference sequence). The CDR3 is 16 amino acids. This chain links TRBV13 with TRBJ2-3; the TCRdb call, TRBD1, lacks DNA for checking. The TCR was taken from a woman aged 18 to 75 in good health. The sample taken for sequencing was blood T cells: a sorted CD56 or NKG2C T cell subset, CD4+ or CD8+ T cells, or bulk PBMC T cells (not recorded which). CDR3 in amino acids: CASTPAGTTSTDTQYF.